This is a list of T cell receptor beta chains from one sample in a study of T cells in Graves' hyperthyroidism and ophthalmopathy. A single record per CDR3 protein comes from TCRdb applying MiXCR to the multiplex PCR reads. This table has around 500,000 distinct CDR3 sequences, 15% to 20% appearing once. Sequencing was performed on blood. The receptors originated from a woman aged 30 to 39 with Graves' ophthalmopathy. The CDR3 runs from the conserved cysteine through the conserved F or W. D genes are given only for firm matches. A clone size is listed for some rows: how often the clone was seen (once, few, many), or a class if it is expanded.

cdr3_aa cdr3_nt d_call clone_size j_call v_call
CASSENTDQPQHF TGTGCCAGCAGTGAGAACACCGATCAGCCCCAGCATTTT - few TRBJ1-5 TRBV28
CSARADNRRYYEQYF TGCAGTGCTAGAGCCGACAACAGGAGATACTACGAGCAGTACTTC - - TRBJ2-7 TRBV20-1
CATSDHRVPSGEQYF TGTGCCACCAGTGACCACCGGGTCCCCTCGGGCGAGCAGTACTTC - once TRBJ2-7 TRBV24-1
CASSVAGTSGSIDTQYF TGTGCCAGCAGCGTAGCCGGGACTAGCGGGAGCATAGATACGCAGTATTTT TRBD2 many TRBJ2-3 TRBV9
CSVTSGGYEQYF TGCAGCGTAACTAGCGGGGGATACGAGCAGTACTTC TRBD2 - TRBJ2-7 TRBV29-1
CASSELQGLNYEQYF TGTGCCAGCAGTGAGCTTCAGGGGCTAAACTACGAGCAGTACTTC - - TRBJ2-7 TRBV6-1
CSPDQGAQADTQYF TGCAGTCCAGACCAGGGGGCCCAAGCAGATACGCAGTATTTT TRBD1 many TRBJ2-3 TRBV20-1
CASSLGASGNTIYF TGCGCCAGCAGCTTGGGAGCCTCTGGAAACACCATATATTTT - many TRBJ1-3 TRBV5-1
CASSPTLKVRTEAFF TGTGCCAGTAGCCCGACTTTGAAGGTGAGGACTGAAGCTTTCTTT - few TRBJ1-1 TRBV19
CASGMSYNEQFF TGTGCCAGCGGTATGTCCTACAATGAGCAGTTCTTC - many TRBJ2-1 TRBV27
CASSYSSGTSGVGAQYF TGTGCCAGCAGTTACTCGAGTGGGACTAGCGGCGTGGGGGCCCAGTACTTC TRBD2 - TRBJ2-5 TRBV6-5
CASTLTGVNYGYTF TGTGCCAGCACCCTGACAGGGGTTAACTATGGCTACACCTTC TRBD1 few TRBJ1-2 TRBV6-1
CASSFLGGSYNEQFF TGTGCCAGCAGTTTCCTGGGGGGATCCTACAATGAGCAGTTCTTC - - TRBJ2-1 TRBV12-3/TRBV12-4
CSARSGRGNEQFF TGCAGTGCCCGTAGCGGGAGAGGGAATGAGCAGTTCTTC TRBD2 many TRBJ2-1 TRBV20-1
CSVFISYNEQFF TGCAGTGTTTTTATCTCCTACAATGAGCAGTTCTTC - few TRBJ2-1 TRBV20-1
CASSMAGLQPQHF TGTGCCAGTAGTATGGCAGGGCTACAGCCCCAGCATTTT - - TRBJ1-5 TRBV19
CASSLANGAMDEQFF TGCGCCAGCAGCTTGGCCAACGGGGCGATGGATGAGCAGTTCTTC - many TRBJ2-1 TRBV5-1
CASSLALGLAGGRGETQYF TGTGCCAGCAGCTTAGCGCTTGGACTAGCGGGAGGGAGAGGGGAGACCCAGTACTTC TRBD2 many TRBJ2-5 TRBV7-2
CASSHSGAVGEEQYF TGCGCCAGCAGCCATTCAGGGGCCGTAGGGGAGGAGCAGTACTTC - - TRBJ2-7 TRBV4-1
CASSPLRPNEQYF TGTGCCAGCTCACCTTTACGGCCCAATGAGCAGTACTTC - - TRBJ2-7 TRBV18
CASSLELQGRKNTEAFF TGCGCCAGCAGCTTGGAACTCCAGGGTCGAAAGAACACTGAAGCTTTCTTT - many TRBJ1-1 TRBV5-1
CASSPSNPFDTQYF TGTGCCAGCAGCCCTAGCAACCCTTTCGATACGCAGTATTTT - few TRBJ2-3 TRBV7-9
CASMEASGFTDTQYF TGTGCCAGCATGGAGGCTAGCGGCTTCACAGATACGCAGTATTTT TRBD2 many TRBJ2-3 TRBV28
CSASLFDQPQHF TGCAGTGCTAGTTTGTTTGATCAGCCCCAGCATTTT - many TRBJ1-5 TRBV20-1
CASSTRTAFLDEQFF TGCGCCAGCAGCACCCGGACGGCGTTTTTGGATGAGCAGTTCTTC - - TRBJ2-1 TRBV5-1
CASSLGWGGYNEQFF TGTGCCAGCAGCTTAGGCTGGGGGGGGTACAATGAGCAGTTCTTC TRBD2 - TRBJ2-1 TRBV7-9
CASSLGLRVYSYNEQFF TGTGCCAGCAGCTTGGGTCTGAGGGTCTACTCCTACAATGAGCAGTTCTTC - - TRBJ2-1 TRBV5-6
CSAREAKFGAGGFYEQYF TGCAGTGCTAGAGAGGCGAAATTCGGAGCGGGAGGCTTCTACGAGCAGTACTTC TRBD2 many TRBJ2-7 TRBV20-1
CASSFGGDYNEQFF TGTGCCAGCAGTTTTGGCGGGGACTACAATGAGCAGTTCTTC - few TRBJ2-1 TRBV27
CASSSPSGLAEYNEQFF TGTGCCAGCAGCTCCCCCTCCGGACTAGCGGAATACAATGAGCAGTTCTTC TRBD2 many TRBJ2-1 TRBV11-1
CASSLVIAGVEQYF TGTGCCAGCAGCTTAGTCATAGCGGGAGTTGAGCAGTACTTC TRBD2 many TRBJ2-7 TRBV11-2
CASSFRTITYNEQFF TGTGCCAGCAGCTTCAGGACTATCACCTACAATGAGCAGTTCTTC - many TRBJ2-1 TRBV11-2
CSVSTGTYEQYF TGCAGCGTTTCGACAGGGACCTACGAGCAGTACTTC TRBD1 few TRBJ2-7 TRBV29-1
CASRDDSLDTEAFF TGTGCCAGCAGGGATGACAGCCTGGACACTGAAGCTTTCTTT - - TRBJ1-1 TRBV6-1
CASSYGDRGREETQYF TGTGCCAGCAGTTACGGGGACAGGGGGAGAGAAGAGACCCAGTACTTC TRBD1 many TRBJ2-5 TRBV6-6
CASSLASAGVVYGYTF TGTGCCAGCAGTTTAGCCTCCGCAGGGGTTGTCTATGGCTACACCTTC - many TRBJ1-2 TRBV28
CASSPPGQGIETQYF TGTGCCAGCAGTCCACCGGGACAGGGTATAGAGACCCAGTACTTC TRBD1 many TRBJ2-5 TRBV27
CATSRDGLTSGRAAEQYF TGTGCCACCAGCAGAGATGGGTTGACTAGCGGGAGGGCCGCCGAGCAGTACTTC TRBD2 few TRBJ2-7 TRBV15
CASRRTGGSGQPQHF TGTGCCAGCAGACGAACAGGGGGCTCGGGTCAGCCCCAGCATTTT TRBD1 few TRBJ1-5 TRBV12-3/TRBV12-4
CASRLFASSGNTIYF TGTGCCAGCAGGTTGTTTGCGAGCTCTGGAAACACCATATATTTT - few TRBJ1-3 TRBV12-3/TRBV12-4
CASSLTRGNTIYF TGTGCCAGCAGCCTGACACGCGGAAACACCATATATTTT - - TRBJ1-3 TRBV7-9
CASSHPGPYEQYF TGTGCCAGCAGCCACCCTGGGCCCTACGAGCAGTACTTC - - TRBJ2-7 TRBV27
CASSQAGDGGETQYF TGCGCCAGCAGCCAAGCAGGGGACGGTGGCGAGACCCAGTACTTC - - TRBJ2-5 TRBV4-1
CASSFSGQPQHF TGTGCCAGCAGTTTTTCGGGACAGCCCCAGCATTTT - few TRBJ1-5 TRBV27
CSARDLTGAYEQYF TGCAGTGCTAGAGATCTGACAGGGGCCTACGAGCAGTACTTC TRBD1 - TRBJ2-7 TRBV20-1
CASSLIRGNEKLFF TGTGCCAGCAGCTTAATCAGGGGTAATGAAAAACTGTTTTTT - - TRBJ1-4 TRBV7-9
CASSLEVAEGYEQYF TGTGCCAGCAGCTTAGAGGTAGCGGAGGGCTACGAGCAGTACTTC - many TRBJ2-7 TRBV7-2
CASSFGQGHTGELFF TGTGCCAGCAGTTTCGGGCAGGGGCACACCGGGGAGCTGTTTTTT - many TRBJ2-2 TRBV28
CASSLGTEQYF TGTGCCAGCAGCCTGGGCACGGAGCAGTACTTC - few TRBJ2-7 TRBV3-1
CASSSRDRVVSEQYF TGCGCCAGCAGCTCTCGGGACAGGGTAGTATCGGAGCAGTACTTC TRBD1 - TRBJ2-7 TRBV10-1
CATSSPEGSSYEQYF TGTGCCACCAGCAGCCCGGAGGGGAGTAGCTACGAGCAGTACTTC - many TRBJ2-7 TRBV15
CASRRASTDTQYF TGTGCCAGCAGACGGGCCTCCACAGATACGCAGTATTTT - many TRBJ2-3 TRBV12-3/TRBV12-4
CASSLTGSNEQYF TGTGCCAGCAGTCTAACAGGGAGCAACGAGCAGTACTTC - few TRBJ2-7 TRBV28